Listed below are T cell receptor beta chains from one sample, sequenced in a study of cytomegalovirus exposure and HLA in healthy donors. Sequencing used immunoSEQ multiplex PCR; TCRdb keeps in-frame clones, though not all of them. The table lists 150,000 or so clones, roughly 88% of them singletons. Sequencing input: PBMCs. These TCRs come from a man between 18 and 29 years old in good health and CMV-seropositive. Both conserved end residues are part of each CDR3. The D gene is left open where the match is weak. Expanded clones are given a class, and other clones once, few, many or no size at all.

v_call	j_call	d_call	clone_size	cdr3_aa	cdr3_nt
TRBV11-2	TRBJ1-2	NA	NA	CASKPPPPFSYGYTF	TGTGCCAGCAAACCCCCCCCGCCTTTTAGCTATGGCTACACCTTC
TRBV18	TRBJ2-5	NA	NA	CASSPFAETQYF	TGTGCCAGCTCACCATTTGCGGAGACCCAGTACTTC
TRBV15	TRBJ2-7	TRBD1	NA	CATSRDMAQGAMGYEQYF	TGTGCCACCAGCAGAGATATGGCGCAGGGGGCTATGGGCTACGAGCAGTACTTC
TRBV2	TRBJ2-5	NA	NA	CASSDSHPQETQYF	TGTGCCAGCAGTGATAGCCATCCCCAAGAGACCCAGTACTTC
TRBV7-2	TRBJ2-5	NA	NA	CASSLEGADQETQYF	TGTGCCAGCAGCTTAGAAGGGGCCGACCAAGAGACCCAGTACTTC
TRBV6-1	TRBJ1-2	NA	few	CASSEVHNYGYTF	TGTGCCAGCAGTGAAGTACACAACTATGGCTACACCTTC
TRBV9	TRBJ2-1	TRBD2	NA	CASSAPIAGGTDEQFF	TGTGCCAGCAGCGCCCCAATAGCGGGGGGGACCGATGAGCAGTTCTTC
TRBV4-2	TRBJ2-6	NA	few	CASSQDRGGANVLTF	TGTGCCAGCAGCCAAGACAGGGGTGGGGCCAACGTCCTGACTTTC
TRBV6-5	TRBJ1-2	NA	NA	CASRRSGDRGYTF	TGTGCCAGCAGACGATCAGGGGATCGGGGCTACACCTTC
TRBV6-6	TRBJ2-7	TRBD1	NA	CASSYSPGTGNEQYF	TGTGCCAGCAGTTACTCACCCGGGACAGGGAACGAGCAGTACTTC
TRBV5-6	TRBJ2-2	TRBD1	NA	CASSIGTGSRIGELFF	TGTGCCAGCAGCATAGGGACAGGGAGTAGGATCGGGGAGCTGTTTTTT
TRBV7-2	TRBJ2-7	TRBD1	NA	CASSPQGAYEQYF	TGTGCCAGCAGCCCACAGGGGGCGTACGAGCAGTACTTC
TRBV2	TRBJ2-2	NA	NA	CAIAQPGELFF	TGTGCCATAGCCCAACCCGGGGAGCTGTTTTTT
TRBV19	TRBJ2-7	TRBD1	NA	CASSMGTGSYEQYF	TGTGCCAGTAGTATGGGGACAGGGTCCTACGAGCAGTACTTC
TRBV4-1	TRBJ1-5	NA	NA	CASSHGQESNQPQHF	TGCGCCAGCAGCCACGGCCAGGAAAGCAATCAGCCCCAGCATTTT
TRBV13	TRBJ1-1	NA	NA	CASSLRAGWTEAFF	TGTGCCAGCAGCTTAAGGGCGGGGTGGACTGAAGCTTTCTTT
TRBV19	TRBJ1-5	NA	NA	CASSPGVGQPQHF	TGTGCCAGTAGTCCAGGGGTGGGTCAGCCCCAGCATTTT
TRBV5-1	TRBJ2-1	TRBD2	NA	CASSLASGGSYNEQFF	TGCGCCAGCAGCTTGGCTAGCGGGGGATCCTACAATGAGCAGTTCTTC
TRBV12-5	TRBJ2-7	NA	NA	CASGVIYDKQYF	TGTGCTAGTGGTGTCATATACGACAAGCAGTACTTC
TRBV2	TRBJ1-2	TRBD1	NA	CASSNRGDYGYTF	TGTGCCAGCAGTAACAGGGGTGACTATGGCTACACCTTC
TRBV5-1	TRBJ2-7	TRBD1	NA	CASSPFNRGSYEQYF	TGCGCCAGCAGCCCCTTCAACAGGGGCTCCTACGAGCAGTACTTC
TRBV2	TRBJ2-5	NA	NA	CASSDHASRKTQYF	TGTGCCAGCAGTGACCATGCTTCCAGGAAGACCCAGTACTTC